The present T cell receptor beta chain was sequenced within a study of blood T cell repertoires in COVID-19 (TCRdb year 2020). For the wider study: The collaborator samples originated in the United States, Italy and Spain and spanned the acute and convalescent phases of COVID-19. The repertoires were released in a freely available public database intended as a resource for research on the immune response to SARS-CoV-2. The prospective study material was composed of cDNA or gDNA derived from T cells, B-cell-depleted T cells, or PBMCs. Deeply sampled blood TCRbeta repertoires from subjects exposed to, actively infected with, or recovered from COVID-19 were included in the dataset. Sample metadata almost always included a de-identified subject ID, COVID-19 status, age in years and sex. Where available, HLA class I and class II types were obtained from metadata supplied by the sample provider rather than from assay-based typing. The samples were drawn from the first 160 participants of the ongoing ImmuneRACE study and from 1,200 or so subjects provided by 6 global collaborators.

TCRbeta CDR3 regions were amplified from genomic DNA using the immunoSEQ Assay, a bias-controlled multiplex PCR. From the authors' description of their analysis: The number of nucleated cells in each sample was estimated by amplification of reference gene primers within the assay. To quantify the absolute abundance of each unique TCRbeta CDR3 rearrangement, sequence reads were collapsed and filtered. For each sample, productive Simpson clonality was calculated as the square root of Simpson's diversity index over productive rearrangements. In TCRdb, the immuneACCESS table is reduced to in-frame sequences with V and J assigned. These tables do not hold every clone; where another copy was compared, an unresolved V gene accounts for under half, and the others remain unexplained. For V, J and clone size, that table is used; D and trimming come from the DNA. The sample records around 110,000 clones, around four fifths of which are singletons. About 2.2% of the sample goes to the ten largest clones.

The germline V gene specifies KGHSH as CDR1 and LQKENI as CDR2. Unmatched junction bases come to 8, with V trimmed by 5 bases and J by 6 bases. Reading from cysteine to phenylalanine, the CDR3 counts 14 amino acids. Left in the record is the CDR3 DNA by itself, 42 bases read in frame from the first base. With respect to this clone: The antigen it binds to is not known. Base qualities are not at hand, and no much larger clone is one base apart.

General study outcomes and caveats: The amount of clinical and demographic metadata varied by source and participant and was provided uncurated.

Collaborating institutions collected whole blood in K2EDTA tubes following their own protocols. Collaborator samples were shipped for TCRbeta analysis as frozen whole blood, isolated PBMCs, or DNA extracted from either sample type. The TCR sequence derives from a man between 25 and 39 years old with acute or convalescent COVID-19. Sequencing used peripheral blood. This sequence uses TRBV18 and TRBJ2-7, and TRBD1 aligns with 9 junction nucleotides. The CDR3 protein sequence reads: CASSFRDRASEQYF. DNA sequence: TGTGCCAGCTCATTCCGGGACAGGGCCTCCGAGCAGTACTTC. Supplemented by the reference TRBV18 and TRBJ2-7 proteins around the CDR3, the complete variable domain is NAGVMQNPRHLVRRRGQEARLRCSPMKGHSHVYWYRQLPEEGLKFMVYLQKENIIDESGMPKERFSAEFPKEGPSILRIQQVVRGDSAAYFCASSFRDRASEQYFGPGTRLTVT.